The text below deals with one TCR beta chain. This entry is derived from a study of PD-1 blockade in classical Hodgkin lymphoma. Relapses following autologous stem cell transplantation were seen in all patients, with brentuximab vedotin exposure varying. Looked up from germline, CDR1 is WSHSY and CDR2 is SAAADI. The junction had 3 bases not matched to a gene; V was cut back by 3 bases and J by 10 bases. This CDR3 region has 13 residues. The method was immunoSEQ multiplex PCR; TCRdb's version includes in-frame clones alone and lacks a portion of them. Here the sample spans some 6,800 clones, 70% to 90% being singletons.

The genes are TRBV10-2 and TRBJ1-6; 7 bases line up with TRBD1. Here the sequenced sample was peripheral blood mononuclear cells (PBMCs), taken before the second cycle of nivolumab. The TCR sequence derives from a human donor with classical Hodgkin lymphoma. The CDR3 loop reads CASSDYRGSPLHF. The CDR3 bases are TGCGCCAGCAGTGACTACAGGGGCTCACCCCTCCACTTT.